These 15 T cell receptor beta chains were sequenced from one sample in a study of shared clonotypes between healthy human individuals. The assay was immunoSEQ multiplex PCR, and TCRdb's table has in-frame clones only and misses some. This sample has some 2.3 million clones, with 93% found just once. The sequenced sample consisted of naive CD4+ T cells from PBMCs. Stated subset: CD45RA+ positively selected. The source of these receptors is a man aged 18-30 years in good health. Some clones in this sample may be carry-over from other donors' samples.

The CDR3 here is CATSRGGENTIYF. The CDR3 bases are TGTGCCACCAGCAGGGGCGGGGAGAACACCATATATTTT. This chain links TRBV15 with TRBJ1-3, with D unclear. Trimming shortened V by 3 bases and J by 7 bases, and 10 bases separated the two germline ends. The germline V gene has CDR1 LNHNV and CDR2 YYDKDF (reference sequence). The CDR3 runs to 13 residues.

The CDR3 DNA is TGTGCCAGCAGTGGTCAGGGGGCGTCTGGGGCCAACGTCCTGACTTTC. Translation: CASSGQGASGANVLTF. The chain employs TRBV2 and TRBJ2-6; 8 nucleotides align to TRBD1. The V and J ends lost 4 bases and 1 base, in that order; junction bases with no gene match: 3. The CDR3 is made up of 16 amino acids. Germline V lookup: CDR1 SNHLY, CDR2 FYNNEI.

The chain joins TRBV4-2 to TRBJ2-7; TRBD1 matches at 10 bases. This CDR3 spans 15 amino acids. Trimming at V came to 3 bases and at J to 6 bases, leaving 8 bases not matched to a gene. CDR1 is LGHNA and CDR2 is YNFKEQ in the germline V gene. CDR3 in amino acids: CASSQKDRGVVEQYF. Here the CDR3 DNA reads TGTGCCAGCAGCCAGAAGGACAGGGGGGTGGTCGAGCAGTACTTC.

The rearrangement links TRBV5-1 to TRBJ1-2, with D maybe TRBD1 (6 bases). CDR3 length: 14 residues. Germline loops: CDR1 SGHRS, CDR2 YFSETQ. Trimming took 4 bases from V and 8 from J, leaving 18 bases between them. CDR3 nucleotide sequence: TGCGCCAGCAGCGCGTACAGGGACGGGGGAGGCTACACCTTC. It is translated as CASSAYRDGGGYTF.

CDR3 residues: CASSYSRDRANYGYTF. In DNA, the CDR3 is TGTGCCAGCAGTTACTCGAGGGACAGGGCAAACTATGGCTACACCTTC. This chain connects TRBV6-5 to TRBJ1-2; 9 nucleotides agree with TRBD1. V gave up 0 bases and J gave up 2 bases; unmatched junction bases: 4. This CDR3 is 16 amino acids long. CDR1 and CDR2 (germline): MNHEY, SVGAGI.

On this clone itself: This sample includes further DNA sequences coding for the same CDR3. The chain uses TRBV30 and TRBJ1-1; D gene uncertain. Germline CDR1 GTSNPN, CDR2 SVGIG (reference sequence). CDR3 length: 12 amino acids. Trimming took 3 bases from V and 1 from J, leaving 6 bases between them. The CDR3 is CAWRGGNTEAFF. CDR3 nucleotides: TGTGCCTGGAGGGGTGGGAACACTGAAGCTTTCTTT. Using reference TRBV30 and TRBJ1-1 for the parts outside the CDR3, the full variable domain is SQTIHQWPATLVQPVGSPLSLECTVEGTSNPNLYWYRQAAGRGLQLLFYSVGIGQISSEVPQNLSASRPQDRQFILSSKKLLLSDSGFYLCAWRGGNTEAFFGQGTRLTVV.

J is TRBJ2-5 and V is TRBV5-1; D perhaps matches TRBD2 (5 bases). Trimming pared 4 bases from V and 4 bases from J, leaving 17 bases between. The CDR3 loop spans 15 amino acids. Looked up from germline, CDR1 is SGHRS and CDR2 is YFSETQ. The CDR3 nucleotides are TGCGCCAGCAGCATCACTAGAGGGTTTCGAGAGACCCAGTACTTC. Encoded protein: CASSITRGFRETQYF. The full variable domain, completed using reference TRBV5-1 and TRBJ2-5, is KAGVTQTPRYLIKTRGQQVTLSCSPISGHRSVSWYQQTPGQGLQFLFEYFSETQRNKGNFPGRFSGRQFSNSRSEMNVSTLELGDSALYLCASSITRGFRETQYFGPGTRLLVL.

As regards this clone: At the DNA level, this CDR3 is encoded by other sequences in the same sample as well. The rearrangement links TRBV5-4 to TRBJ2-2; TRBD1 agrees at 8 bases. Germline CDR1 reads SGHNT; CDR2 reads YYREEE (reference sequence). Losses at the gene ends were 1 base for V and 4 bases for J; bases not matched to a gene: 3. There are 15 residues in the CDR3. The CDR3 is CASSLQGAGTGELFF. CDR3 sequence (DNA): TGTGCCAGCAGCTTGCAGGGGGCGGGCACCGGGGAGCTGTTTTTT.

This clone was recorded once. V is TRBV10-3 and J is TRBJ2-7; unclear D gene. Germline-derived CDR1 and CDR2 are ENHRY and SYGVKD. This CDR3 spans 14 amino acids. Trimming shortened V by 6 bases and J by 3 bases, and 15 bases separated the two germline ends. In DNA, the CDR3 is TGTGCCATCAGCCCACAGCTGATCAACTACGAGCAGTACTTC. Its protein product is CAISPQLINYEQYF.

V and J are TRBV19 and TRBJ2-1; 10 bases map to TRBD2. V was clipped by 1 base and J by 9 bases; unmatched bases: 9. This CDR3 has 16 amino acids. Germline V CDR1 and CDR2: LNHDA, SQIVND (reference sequence). In nucleotides, the CDR3 is TGTGCCAGTAGTATAGCAAGAGCGGGAGGGCTCTTTGAGCAGTTCTTC. It yields the protein CASSIARAGGLFEQFF.

The chain carries TRBV15 and TRBJ2-7; D gene ambiguous. V was clipped by 3 bases and J by 3 bases, with 18 bases between them. Germline CDR1 LNHNV, CDR2 YYDKDF (reference sequence). This CDR3 is built from 16 residues. CDR3 region: CATSSLPTVGYYEQYF. The CDR3, as DNA: TGTGCCACCAGCAGTCTTCCGACGGTGGGATACTACGAGCAGTACTTC.

The rearrangement joins TRBV6-1 to TRBJ2-7; 11 nucleotides match TRBD2. Trimming took 8 bases from V and 2 from J; bases not matched to a gene: 5. Germline V lookup: CDR1 MNHNS, CDR2 SASEGT. This CDR3 comprises 14 residues. This CDR3 reads CASLSGGGPYEQYF. The DNA for the CDR3 is TGTGCCAGCCTTAGCGGGGGGGGGCCCTACGAGCAGTACTTC.

As to this clone: Within the sample, other DNA sequences also encode this same CDR3. The gene calls are TRBV4-2 and TRBJ2-3; 9 positions agree with TRBD2. Germline CDR1 LGHNA, CDR2 YNFKEQ. This CDR3 comprises 16 residues. V lost 1 base to trimming and J lost 3 bases; unmatched junction nucleotides: 5. The CDR3 DNA sequence: TGTGCCAGCAGCCAAGGAGTGGCGGGAGGGACAGATACGCAGTATTTT. This gives the protein CASSQGVAGGTDTQYF.

The chain carries TRBV11-2 and TRBJ2-1, with TRBD2 matching over 14 bases. Germline lookup yields CDR1 SGHAT and CDR2 FQNNGV. V lost 5 bases, J lost 9 bases, and 9 bases stayed unmatched. This CDR3 contains 16 residues. CDR3: CASSRGGTSGSSEQFF. The CDR3 DNA reads as TGTGCCAGCAGCCGGGGGGGGACTAGCGGGAGCAGTGAGCAGTTCTTC. The full variable domain, its missing parts supplied by reference TRBV11-2 and TRBJ2-1, is EAGVAQSPRYKIIEKRQSVAFWCNPISGHATLYWYQQILGQGPKLLIQFQNNGVVDDSQLPKDRFSAERLKGVDSTLKIQPAKLEDSAVYLCASSRGGTSGSSEQFFGPGTRLTVL.

This sequence joins TRBV6-6 and TRBJ2-7, with D perhaps TRBD2 (5 bases). V was shortened by 7 bases and J by 10 bases, with 17 bases between the two germline ends. Germline CDR1 reads MNHNY; CDR2 reads SVGAGI (reference sequence). CDR3 length: 12 residues. For the CDR3, the DNA is TGTGCCAGCACCCAGAACGGAGGTTACCAGTACTTC. Residues: CASTQNGGYQYF.